The T cell receptor (beta chain) described here comes from a study of Graves' ophthalmopathy and Graves' hyperthyroidism. Study-level background: The authors collected peripheral blood at initial diagnosis, before any treatment. Study outcomes and limitations: The 13-signature model separated ophthalmopathy from stable hyperthyroidism at almost 90% sensitivity and around 81% specificity. Also, most clonotypes expanded in the thyroid above 0.001 frequency appeared in blood.

For repertoire sequencing, the TCR beta CDR3 regions were amplified from RNA transcripts. An initial RT-PCR round employing HTBI primers preceded a second-round multiplex PCR. From the multiplex PCR reads, TCRdb called clonotypes with MiXCR, one entry per CDR3 protein. The table shows tens of thousands of distinct CDR3 sequences, with approximately 47% occurring only once. Many counts were recorded for this clonotype. Its cognate antigen is unknown. CDR3 size: 17 residues. From germline, CDR1 is SQVTM and CDR2 ANQGSEA. V lost 2 bases to trimming and J lost 6 bases; unmatched junction nucleotides: 14. For donors with ophthalmopathy, the disease showed moderate-to-severe activity, reached CAS ≥3 and NOSPECS ≥4, and had lasted under 3 months.

The TCR originated in an adult woman with Graves' ophthalmopathy. Sequenced material: peripheral blood. V usage is TRBV29-1 and J usage is TRBJ2-2; TRBD2 aligns across 8 bases. The CDR3 reads CSVEPRGGSSFAGELFF. Here the CDR3 DNA reads TGCAGCGTTGAACCCCGGGGGGGCTCCTCCTTCGCCGGGGAGCTGTTTTTT.